This is a list of T cell receptor beta chains from one sample in a study of cytomegalovirus exposure and HLA in healthy donors. Some clones are missing from TCRdb's copy, which holds only in-frame ones; the method was immunoSEQ multiplex PCR. Of 130,000 to 150,000 clones listed, around three quarters are singletons. The sample consisted of PBMCs. Receptors were obtained from a man aged 40-49 years in good health and CMV-seropositive. Both conserved end residues are part of each CDR3. D genes are given only for firm matches. Some rows have no size entry. The others give once, few or many, or a class for an expanded clone.

v_gene,abundance,d_gene,j_gene,len,CDR3nt,CDR3aa
TRBV4-1,-,TRBD2,TRBJ2-1,17,TGCGCCAGCAGCCACGAACGAGCGGGAGGGCCCTACAATGAGCAGTTCTTC,CASSHERAGGPYNEQFF
TRBV30,-,-,TRBJ2-7,12,TGTGCCTGGAGTGGACAGAAGTACGAGCAGTACTTC,CAWSGQKYEQYF
TRBV29-1,-,-,TRBJ2-2,12,TGCAGCACCTCGGACCCGGGAGGGGAGCTGTTTTTT,CSTSDPGGELFF
TRBV11-3,-,-,TRBJ2-7,16,TGTGCCAGCAGCTTGGTGGAGGCCCCCCCCTCCTACGAGCAGTACTTC,CASSLVEAPPSYEQYF
TRBV27,-,-,TRBJ1-3,15,TGTGCCAGCAGCTCGATGAGGGTACCGGGAAACACCATATATTTT,CASSSMRVPGNTIYF
TRBV19,-,TRBD1,TRBJ2-1,15,TGTGCCAGTAGTCCCCCAGGGGGCCTGCGGGGTGAGCAGTTCTTC,CASSPPGGLRGEQFF
TRBV4-2,-,-,TRBJ1-4,18,TGTGCCAGCAGCCAAGATAATCTCGGAGTAGCGGCTAATGAAAAACTGTTTTTT,CASSQDNLGVAANEKLFF
TRBV7-2,-,TRBD1,TRBJ1-2,14,TGTGCCAGCAGCCGGGACAGGGGCGACTATGGCTACACCTTC,CASSRDRGDYGYTF
TRBV29-1,-,TRBD2,TRBJ2-7,15,TGCAGCGTTAAGGGCACTAGCGGGAGAACCTACGAGCAGTACTTC,CSVKGTSGRTYEQYF
TRBV5-1,-,TRBD1,TRBJ1-3,16,TGCGCCAGCAGCTTGGCCTCGGACAGGGTCGGTAACACCATATATTTT,CASSLASDRVGNTIYF
TRBV4-1,-,-,TRBJ1-4,16,TGCGCCAGCAGCCAAGCTCAGGGTACCTCGAGTGAAAAACTGTTTTTT,CASSQAQGTSSEKLFF
TRBV7-9,-,TRBD1,TRBJ1-6,18,TGTGCCAGCAGCTTAGCGCTGTACGACAGGGCCGCTAATTCACCCCTCCACTTT,CASSLALYDRAANSPLHF
TRBV28,-,TRBD1,TRBJ2-5,15,TGTGCCAGCAGGTTGGAGCAGGGGGCCGGGGAGATCCAGTACTTC,CASRLEQGAGEIQYF
TRBV7-9,-,-,TRBJ2-5,14,TGTGCCAGCAGCTTAGCATTTGACTATGAGACCCAGTACTTC,CASSLAFDYETQYF
TRBV4-2,once,TRBD1,TRBJ2-1,17,TGTGCCAGCAGCCAAGATCCGGGGACAGGGGGCGGCGATGAGCAGTTCTTC,CASSQDPGTGGGDEQFF
TRBV7-6,few,TRBD1,TRBJ2-5,15,TGTGCCAGCAGTTCTACCGGGACAGCCCAAGAGACCCAGTACTTC,CASSSTGTAQETQYF
TRBV5-1,-,TRBD1,TRBJ2-2,15,TGCGCCAGCAGCTTAACAGGGGGCCGCACCGGGGAGCTGTTTTTT,CASSLTGGRTGELFF
TRBV4-1,few,TRBD1,TRBJ1-4,16,TGCGCCAGCAGCCAAGAGCAGGGGGCCTTTGGAGAAAAACTGTTTTTT,CASSQEQGAFGEKLFF